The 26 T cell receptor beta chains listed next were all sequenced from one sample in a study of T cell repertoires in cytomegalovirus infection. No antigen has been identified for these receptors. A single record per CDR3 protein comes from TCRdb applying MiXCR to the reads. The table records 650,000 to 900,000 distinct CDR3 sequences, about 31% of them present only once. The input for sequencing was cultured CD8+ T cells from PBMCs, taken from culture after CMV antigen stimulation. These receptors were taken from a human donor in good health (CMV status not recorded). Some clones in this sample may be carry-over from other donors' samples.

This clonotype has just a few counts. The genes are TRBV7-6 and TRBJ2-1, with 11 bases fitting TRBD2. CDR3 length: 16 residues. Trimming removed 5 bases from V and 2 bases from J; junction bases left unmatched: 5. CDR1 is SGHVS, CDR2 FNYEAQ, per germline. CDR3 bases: TGTGCCAGCAGCGGTAGCGGGGGGGCGGCCTACAATGAGCAGTTCTTC. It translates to CASSGSGGAAYNEQFF.

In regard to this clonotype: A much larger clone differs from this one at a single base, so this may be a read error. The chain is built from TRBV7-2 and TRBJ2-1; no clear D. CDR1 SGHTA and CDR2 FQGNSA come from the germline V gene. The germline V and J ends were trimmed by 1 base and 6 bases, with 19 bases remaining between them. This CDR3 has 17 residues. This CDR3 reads CASSLETIQSPGNEQFF. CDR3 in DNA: TGTGCCAGCAGCTTAGAAACAATCCAGAGCCCAGGCAATGAGCAGTTCTTC.

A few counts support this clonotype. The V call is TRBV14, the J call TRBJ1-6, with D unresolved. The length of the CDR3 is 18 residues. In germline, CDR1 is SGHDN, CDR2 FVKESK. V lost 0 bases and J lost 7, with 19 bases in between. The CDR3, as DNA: TGTGCCAGCAGCCAAGATATGGTAATAGGAGTATACAATTCACCCCTCCACTTT. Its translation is CASSQDMVIGVYNSPLHF.

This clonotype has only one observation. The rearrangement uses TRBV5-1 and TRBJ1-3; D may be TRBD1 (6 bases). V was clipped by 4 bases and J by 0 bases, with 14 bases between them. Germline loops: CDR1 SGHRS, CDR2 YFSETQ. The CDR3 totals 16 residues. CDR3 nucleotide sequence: TGCGCCAGCAGCGCACCAAACAGGGACTCTGGAAACACCATATATTTT. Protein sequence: CASSAPNRDSGNTIYF.

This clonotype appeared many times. CDR3 coding DNA: TGTGCCAGCAGTTTAGCGAAGGCCGGCGAGCAGTACGTC. This encodes CASSLAKAGEQYV. The chain has TRBV12-3 or TRBV12-4 and TRBJ2-7, with no clear D. The V and J ends lost 0 bases and 6 bases respectively, with 9 bases between them. This CDR3 has 13 amino acids.

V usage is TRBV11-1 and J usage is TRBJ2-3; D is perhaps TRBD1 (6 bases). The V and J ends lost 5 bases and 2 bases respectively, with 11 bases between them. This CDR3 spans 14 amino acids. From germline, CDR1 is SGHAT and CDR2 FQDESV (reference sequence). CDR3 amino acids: CASSTGRYTDTQYF. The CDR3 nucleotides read TGTGCCAGCAGCACAGGGAGATACACAGATACGCAGTATTTT.

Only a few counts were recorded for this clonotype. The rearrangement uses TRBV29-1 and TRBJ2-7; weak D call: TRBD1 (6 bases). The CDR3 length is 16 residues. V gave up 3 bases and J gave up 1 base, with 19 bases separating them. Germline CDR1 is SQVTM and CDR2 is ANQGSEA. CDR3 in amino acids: CSVESDSETPSYEQYF. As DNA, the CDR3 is TGCAGCGTTGAGTCGGACAGCGAAACACCGTCCTACGAGCAGTACTTC.

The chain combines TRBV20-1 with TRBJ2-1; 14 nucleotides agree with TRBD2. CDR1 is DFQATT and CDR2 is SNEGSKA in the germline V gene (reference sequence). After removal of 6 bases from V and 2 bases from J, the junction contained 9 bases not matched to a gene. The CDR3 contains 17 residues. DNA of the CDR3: TGCAGTGCAACGCCAGGACTAGCGGGGGGACCCTACAATGAGCAGTTCTTC. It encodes CSATPGLAGGPYNEQFF.

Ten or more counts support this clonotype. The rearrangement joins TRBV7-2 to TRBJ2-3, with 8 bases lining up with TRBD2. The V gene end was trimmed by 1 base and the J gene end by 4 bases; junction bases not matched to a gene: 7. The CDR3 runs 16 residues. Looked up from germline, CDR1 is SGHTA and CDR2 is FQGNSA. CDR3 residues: CASSLETGGHSDTQYF. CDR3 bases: TGTGCCAGCAGCTTAGAGACGGGGGGGCATTCAGATACGCAGTATTTT.

The CDR3 DNA reads as TGCAGTGCTAGAGATCAGAGGTCCCCGGTGTACGAGCAGTACTTC. Its translation: CSARDQRSPVYEQYF. The chain has TRBV20-1 and TRBJ2-7; D is unresolved. V shed 0 bases and J shed 4 bases, with 16 bases lying between them. CDR1 and CDR2 from the germline V gene are DFQATT and SNEGSKA (reference sequence). The CDR3 extends over 15 amino acids.

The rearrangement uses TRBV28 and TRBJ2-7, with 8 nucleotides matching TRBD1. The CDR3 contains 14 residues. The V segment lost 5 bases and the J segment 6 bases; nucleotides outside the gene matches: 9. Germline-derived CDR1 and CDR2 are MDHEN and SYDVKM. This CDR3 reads CASSLGQGESEQYV. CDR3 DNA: TGTGCCAGCAGTCTTGGACAGGGCGAAAGCGAGCAGTACGTC.

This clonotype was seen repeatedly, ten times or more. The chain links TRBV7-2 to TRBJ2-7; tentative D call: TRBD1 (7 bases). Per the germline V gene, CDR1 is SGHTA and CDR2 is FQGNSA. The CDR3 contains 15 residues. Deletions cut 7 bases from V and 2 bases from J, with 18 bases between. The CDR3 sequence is CASIKTGGGPYEQYF. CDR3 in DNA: TGTGCCAGCATCAAGACAGGAGGGGGCCCCTACGAGCAGTACTTC.

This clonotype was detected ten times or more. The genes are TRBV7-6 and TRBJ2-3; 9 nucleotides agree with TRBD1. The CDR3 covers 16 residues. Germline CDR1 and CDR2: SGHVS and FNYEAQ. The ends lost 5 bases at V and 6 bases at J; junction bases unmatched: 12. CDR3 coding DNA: TGTGCCAGCAGCACCAACAGGGGGCTGTTTGGGGATACGCAGTATTTT. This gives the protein CASSTNRGLFGDTQYF.

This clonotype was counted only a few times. This chain's CDR3 is CASSLFSGPNSNQPQHF. CDR3 DNA: TGTGCCAGCAGTTTATTCTCCGGTCCCAATAGCAATCAGCCCCAGCATTTT. This rearrangement joins TRBV27 to TRBJ1-5; D remains ambiguous. This CDR3 contains 17 residues. The V and J ends lost 1 base and 0 bases respectively, with 13 bases between them. CDR1 is MNHEY, CDR2 SMNVEV, per germline (reference sequence).

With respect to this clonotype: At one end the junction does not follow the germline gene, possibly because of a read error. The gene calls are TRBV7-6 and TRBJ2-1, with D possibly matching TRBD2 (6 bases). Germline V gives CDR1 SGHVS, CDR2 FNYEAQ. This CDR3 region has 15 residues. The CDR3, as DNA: TGTGTCAGCAGCTTAGAACTAGCAGATTTGGGTGAGCAGTTCTTC. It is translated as CVSSLELADLGEQFF.

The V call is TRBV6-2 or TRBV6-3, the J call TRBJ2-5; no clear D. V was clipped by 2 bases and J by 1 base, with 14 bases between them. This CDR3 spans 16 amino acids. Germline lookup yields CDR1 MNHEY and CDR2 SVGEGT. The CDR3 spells CASSYPGDFRQETQYF. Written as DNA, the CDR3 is TGTGCCAGCAGTTACCCTGGCGACTTTCGCCAAGAGACCCAGTACTTC.

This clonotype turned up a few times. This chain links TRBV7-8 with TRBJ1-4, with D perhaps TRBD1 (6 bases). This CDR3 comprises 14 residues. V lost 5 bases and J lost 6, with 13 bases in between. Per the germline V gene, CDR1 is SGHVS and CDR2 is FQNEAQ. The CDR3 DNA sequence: TGTGCCAGCAGCCCAGGGGTTAGTTATGAAAAACTGTTTTTT. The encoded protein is CASSPGVSYEKLFF.

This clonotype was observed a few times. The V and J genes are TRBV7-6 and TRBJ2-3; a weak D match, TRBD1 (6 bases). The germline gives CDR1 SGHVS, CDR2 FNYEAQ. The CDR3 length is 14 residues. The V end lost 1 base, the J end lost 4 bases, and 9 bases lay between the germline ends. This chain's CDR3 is CASSLVAGADTQYF. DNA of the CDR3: TGTGCCAGCAGCTTAGTGGCAGGGGCAGATACGCAGTATTTT.

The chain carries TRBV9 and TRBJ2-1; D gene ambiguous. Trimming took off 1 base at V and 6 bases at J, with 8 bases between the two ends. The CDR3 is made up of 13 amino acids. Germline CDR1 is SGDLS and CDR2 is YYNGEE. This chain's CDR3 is CASSVSRGNEQFF. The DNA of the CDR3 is TGTGCCAGCAGCGTATCCCGAGGCAATGAGCAGTTCTTC.

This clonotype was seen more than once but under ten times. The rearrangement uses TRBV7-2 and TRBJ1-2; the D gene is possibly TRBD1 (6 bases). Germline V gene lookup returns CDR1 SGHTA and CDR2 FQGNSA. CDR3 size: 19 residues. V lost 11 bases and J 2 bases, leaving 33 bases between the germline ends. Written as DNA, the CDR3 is TGTGCCTTCAGGGTGGGCCAACCGGGACACCGAGGAGGCAACTATGGCTACACCTTC. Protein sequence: CAFRVGQPGHRGGNYGYTF. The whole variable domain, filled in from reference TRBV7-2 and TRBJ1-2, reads GAGVSQSPSNKVTEKGKDVELRCDPISGHTALYWYRQSLGQGLEFLIYFQGNSAPDKSGLPSDRFSAERTGGSVSTLTIQRTQQEDSAVYLCAFRVGQPGHRGGNYGYTFGSGTRLTVV.

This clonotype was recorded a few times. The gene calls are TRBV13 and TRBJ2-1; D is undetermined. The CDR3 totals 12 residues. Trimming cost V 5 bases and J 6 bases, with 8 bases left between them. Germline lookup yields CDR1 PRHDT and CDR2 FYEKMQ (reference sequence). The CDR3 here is CASSHRANEQFF. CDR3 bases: TGTGCCAGCAGCCACCGAGCCAATGAGCAGTTCTTC.

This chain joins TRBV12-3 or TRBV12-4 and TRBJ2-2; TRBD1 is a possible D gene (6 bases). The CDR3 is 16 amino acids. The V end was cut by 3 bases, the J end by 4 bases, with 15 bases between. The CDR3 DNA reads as TGTGCCAGCAGTTTCCCCCAGGGGTTGGGCACCGGGGAGCTGTTTTTT. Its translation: CASSFPQGLGTGELFF.

The CDR3 reads CASSFGGAVTEAFF. For the CDR3, the DNA is TGTGCCAGCAGTTTTGGGGGTGCGGTCACTGAAGCTTTCTTT. The V and J genes are TRBV27 and TRBJ1-1, with D tentatively TRBD1 (5 bases). Germline V gene data show CDR1 as MNHEY and CDR2 as SMNVEV (reference sequence). This CDR3 has 14 residues. The V end lost 3 bases, the J end lost 4 bases, and 12 bases lay between the germline ends.

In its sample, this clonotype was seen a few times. As DNA, the CDR3 is TGTGCCAGCAGGGGGGAGTTTGTCAACTATGGCTACACCTTC. Translated, it gives CASRGEFVNYGYTF. This chain connects TRBV6-1 to TRBJ1-2; D might be TRBD1 (5 bases). From germline, CDR1 is MNHNS and CDR2 SASEGT. CDR3 length: 14 residues. With 6 bases removed from V and 2 bases from J, the gap between germline ends came to 13 bases.

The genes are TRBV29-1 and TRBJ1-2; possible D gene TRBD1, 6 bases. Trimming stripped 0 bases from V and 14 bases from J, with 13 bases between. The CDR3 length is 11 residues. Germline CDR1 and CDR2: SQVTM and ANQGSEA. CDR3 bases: TGCAGCGTTGAAGATTCGGGGGCCCAAACCTTC. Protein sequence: CSVEDSGAQTF.

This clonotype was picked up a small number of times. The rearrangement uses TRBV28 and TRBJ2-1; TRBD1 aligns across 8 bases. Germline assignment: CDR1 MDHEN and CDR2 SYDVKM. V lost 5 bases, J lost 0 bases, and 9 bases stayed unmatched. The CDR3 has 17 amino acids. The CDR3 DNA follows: TGTGCCAGCAGTCCGGGGACAGGTTTCTTCTCCTACAATGAGCAGTTCTTC. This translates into CASSPGTGFFSYNEQFF.